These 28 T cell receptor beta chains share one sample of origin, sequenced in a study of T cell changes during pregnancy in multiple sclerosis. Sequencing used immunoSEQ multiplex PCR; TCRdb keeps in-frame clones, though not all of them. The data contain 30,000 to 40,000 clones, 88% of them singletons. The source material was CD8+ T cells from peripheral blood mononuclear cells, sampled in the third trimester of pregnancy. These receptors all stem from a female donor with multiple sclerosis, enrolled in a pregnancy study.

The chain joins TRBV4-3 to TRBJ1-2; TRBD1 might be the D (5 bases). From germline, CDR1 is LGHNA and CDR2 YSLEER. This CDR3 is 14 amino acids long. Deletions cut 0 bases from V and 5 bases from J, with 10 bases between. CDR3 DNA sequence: TGCGCCAGCAGCCAAGACAGGGAGGGGTATGGCTACACCTTC. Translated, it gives CASSQDREGYGYTF.

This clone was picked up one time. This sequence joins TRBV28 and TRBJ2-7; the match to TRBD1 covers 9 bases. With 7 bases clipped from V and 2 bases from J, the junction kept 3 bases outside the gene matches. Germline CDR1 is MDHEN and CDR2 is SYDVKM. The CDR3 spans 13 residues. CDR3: CASIRTGAYEQYF. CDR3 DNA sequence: TGTGCCAGCATTCGGACAGGGGCCTACGAGCAGTACTTC. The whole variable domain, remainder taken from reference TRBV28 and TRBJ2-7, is DVKVTQSSRYLVKRTGEKVFLECVQDMDHENMFWYRQDPGLGLRLIYFSYDVKMKEKGDIPEGYSVSREKKERFSLILESASTNQTSMYLCASIRTGAYEQYFGPGTRLTVT.

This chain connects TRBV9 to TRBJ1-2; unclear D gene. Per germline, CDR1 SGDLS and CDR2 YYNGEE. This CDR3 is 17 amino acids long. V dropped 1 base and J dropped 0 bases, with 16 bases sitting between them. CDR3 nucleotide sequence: TGTGCCAGCAGCGTAAGTGACTACTCAAAACCTAACTATGGCTACACCTTC. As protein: CASSVSDYSKPNYGYTF. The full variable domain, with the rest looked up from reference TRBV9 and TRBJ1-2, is DSGVTQTPKHLITATGQRVTLRCSPRSGDLSVYWYQQSLDQGLQFLIQYYNGEERAKGNILERFSAQQFPDLHSELNLSSLELGDSALYFCASSVSDYSKPNYGYTFGSGTRLTVV.

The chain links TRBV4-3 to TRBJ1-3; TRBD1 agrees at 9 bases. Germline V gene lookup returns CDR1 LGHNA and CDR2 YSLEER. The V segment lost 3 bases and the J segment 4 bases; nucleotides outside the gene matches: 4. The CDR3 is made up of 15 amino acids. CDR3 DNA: TGCGCCAGCAGCCACGGGACAGGGATAGGAAACACCATATATTTT. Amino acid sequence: CASSHGTGIGNTIYF.

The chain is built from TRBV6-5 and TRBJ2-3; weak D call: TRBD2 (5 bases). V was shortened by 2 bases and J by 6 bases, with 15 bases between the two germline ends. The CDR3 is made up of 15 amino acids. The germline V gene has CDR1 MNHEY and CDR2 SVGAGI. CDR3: CASSYLRGSRDTQYF. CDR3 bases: TGTGCCAGCAGTTACCTACGGGGTTCGAGGGATACGCAGTATTTT.

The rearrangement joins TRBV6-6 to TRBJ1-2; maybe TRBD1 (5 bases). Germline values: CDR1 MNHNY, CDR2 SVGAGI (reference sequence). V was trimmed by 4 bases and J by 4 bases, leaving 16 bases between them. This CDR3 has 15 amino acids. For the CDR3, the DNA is TGTGCCAGCAGTTTCCGCGGAGACAGCATCTATGGCTACACCTTC. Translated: CASSFRGDSIYGYTF.

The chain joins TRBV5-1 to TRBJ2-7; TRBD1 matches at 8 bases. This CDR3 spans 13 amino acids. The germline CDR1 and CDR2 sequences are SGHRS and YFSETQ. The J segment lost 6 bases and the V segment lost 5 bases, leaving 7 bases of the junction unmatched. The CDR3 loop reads CASSETGVGEQYF. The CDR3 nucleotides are TGCGCCAGCAGTGAGACAGGGGTGGGCGAGCAGTACTTC.

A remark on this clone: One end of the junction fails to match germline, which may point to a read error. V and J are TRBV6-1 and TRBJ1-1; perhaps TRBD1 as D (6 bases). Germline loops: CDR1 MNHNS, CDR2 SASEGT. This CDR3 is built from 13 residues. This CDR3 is CAGSRGANTEAFF. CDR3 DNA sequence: TGTGCCGGCAGCAGGGGCGCCAACACTGAAGCTTTCTTT.

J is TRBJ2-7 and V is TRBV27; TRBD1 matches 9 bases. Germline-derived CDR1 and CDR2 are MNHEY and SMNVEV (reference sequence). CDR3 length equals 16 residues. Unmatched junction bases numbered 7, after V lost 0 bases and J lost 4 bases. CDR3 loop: CASSLSAGTGWYEQYF. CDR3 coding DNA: TGTGCCAGCAGTTTATCCGCCGGGACAGGGTGGTACGAGCAGTACTTC.

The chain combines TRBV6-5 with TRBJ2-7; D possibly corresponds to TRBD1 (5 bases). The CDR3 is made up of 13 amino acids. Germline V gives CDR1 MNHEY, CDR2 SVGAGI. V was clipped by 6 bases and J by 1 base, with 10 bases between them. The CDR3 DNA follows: TGTGCCAGCAGCTCCGACAGTTCCTACGAGCAGTACTTC. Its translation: CASSSDSSYEQYF.

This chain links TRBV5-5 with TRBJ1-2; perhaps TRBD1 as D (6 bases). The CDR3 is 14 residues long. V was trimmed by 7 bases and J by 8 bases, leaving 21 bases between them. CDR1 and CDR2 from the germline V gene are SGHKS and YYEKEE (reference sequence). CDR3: CASRFYRESDGYTF. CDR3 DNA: TGTGCCAGCCGGTTCTACAGGGAATCGGACGGCTACACCTTC.

The DNA for the CDR3 is TGCGCCAGCAGCCGAGACGGAGGGGGCTATTCCCCGGGCACTGAAGCTTTCTTT. Its translation: CASSRDGGGYSPGTEAFF. The V call is TRBV4-1, the J call TRBJ1-1, with 7 positions matching TRBD1. There are 18 residues in the CDR3. Trimming cost V 4 bases and J 4 bases; bases outside gene matches: 18. Germline-derived CDR1 and CDR2 are MGHRA and YSYEKL.

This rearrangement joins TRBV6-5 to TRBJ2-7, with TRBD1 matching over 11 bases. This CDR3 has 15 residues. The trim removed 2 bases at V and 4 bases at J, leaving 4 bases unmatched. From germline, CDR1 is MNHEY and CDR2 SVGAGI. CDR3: CASSYGDRGVYEQYF. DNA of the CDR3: TGTGCCAGCAGTTACGGGGACAGGGGGGTGTACGAGCAGTACTTC.

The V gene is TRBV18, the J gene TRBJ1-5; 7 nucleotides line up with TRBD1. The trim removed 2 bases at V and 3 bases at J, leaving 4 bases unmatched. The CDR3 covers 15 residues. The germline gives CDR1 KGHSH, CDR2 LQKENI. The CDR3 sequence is CASSPTGAPNQPQHF. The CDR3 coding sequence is TGTGCCAGCTCACCAACAGGGGCCCCCAATCAGCCCCAGCATTTT.

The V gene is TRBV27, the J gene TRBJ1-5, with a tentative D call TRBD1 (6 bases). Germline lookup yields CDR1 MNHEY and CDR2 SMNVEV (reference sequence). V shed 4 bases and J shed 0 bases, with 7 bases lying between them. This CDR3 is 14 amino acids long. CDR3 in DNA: TGTGCCAGCAGTTCAGGGGATAGCAATCAGCCCCAGCATTTT. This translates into CASSSGDSNQPQHF.

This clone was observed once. DNA of the CDR3: TGTGCCAGTAGTATAGTGGCAAGGGGCGAGCAGTACTTC. Protein product: CASSIVARGEQYF. The V gene is TRBV19, the J gene TRBJ2-7; perhaps TRBD1 as D (5 bases). Germline CDR1 LNHDA, CDR2 SQIVND (reference sequence). V lost 1 base and J 6 bases, leaving 10 bases between the germline ends. The CDR3 is 13 amino acids.

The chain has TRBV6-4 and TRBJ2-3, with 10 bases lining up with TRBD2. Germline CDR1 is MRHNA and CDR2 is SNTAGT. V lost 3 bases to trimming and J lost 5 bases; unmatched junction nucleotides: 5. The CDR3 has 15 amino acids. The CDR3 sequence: CASSEEAGGQDTQYF. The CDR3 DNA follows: TGTGCCAGCAGTGAGGAAGCGGGGGGGCAAGATACGCAGTATTTT.

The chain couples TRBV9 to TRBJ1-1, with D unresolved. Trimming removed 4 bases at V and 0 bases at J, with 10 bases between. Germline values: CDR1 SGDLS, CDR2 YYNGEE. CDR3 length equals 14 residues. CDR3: CASSPFSVNTEAFF. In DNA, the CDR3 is TGTGCCAGCAGCCCGTTCTCGGTGAACACTGAAGCTTTCTTT.

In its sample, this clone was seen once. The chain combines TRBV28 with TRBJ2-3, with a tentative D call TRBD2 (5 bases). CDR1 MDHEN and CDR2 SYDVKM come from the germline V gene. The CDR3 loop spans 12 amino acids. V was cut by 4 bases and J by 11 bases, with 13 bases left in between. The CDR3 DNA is TGTGCCAGCAGTTACCCAGGCGGAGGGCAGTATTTT. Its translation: CASSYPGGGQYF.

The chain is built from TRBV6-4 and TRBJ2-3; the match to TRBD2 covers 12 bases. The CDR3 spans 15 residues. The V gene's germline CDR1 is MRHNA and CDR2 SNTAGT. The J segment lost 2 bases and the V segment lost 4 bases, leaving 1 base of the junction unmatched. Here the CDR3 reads CASSASGGATDTQYF. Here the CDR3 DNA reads TGTGCCAGCAGTGCTAGCGGGGGGGCCACAGATACGCAGTATTTT.

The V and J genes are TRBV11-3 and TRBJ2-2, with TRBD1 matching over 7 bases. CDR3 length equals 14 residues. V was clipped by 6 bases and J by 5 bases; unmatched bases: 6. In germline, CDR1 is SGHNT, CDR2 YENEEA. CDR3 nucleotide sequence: TGTGCCAGCAGTTTATACAGGGGAACCGGGGAGCTGTTTTTT. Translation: CASSLYRGTGELFF. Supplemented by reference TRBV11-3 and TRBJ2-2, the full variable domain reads EAGVVQSPRYKIIEKKQPVAFWCNPISGHNTLYWYLQNLGQGPELLIRYENEEAVDDSQLPKDRFSAERLKGVDSTLKIQPAELGDSAVYLCASSLYRGTGELFFGEGSRLTVL.

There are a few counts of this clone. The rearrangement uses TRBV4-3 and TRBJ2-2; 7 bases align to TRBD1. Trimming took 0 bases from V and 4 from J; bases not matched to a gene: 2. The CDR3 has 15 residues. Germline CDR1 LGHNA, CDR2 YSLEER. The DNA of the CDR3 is TGCGCCAGCAGCCAAGAGACAGGGTTCACCGGGGAGCTGTTTTTT. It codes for CASSQETGFTGELFF.

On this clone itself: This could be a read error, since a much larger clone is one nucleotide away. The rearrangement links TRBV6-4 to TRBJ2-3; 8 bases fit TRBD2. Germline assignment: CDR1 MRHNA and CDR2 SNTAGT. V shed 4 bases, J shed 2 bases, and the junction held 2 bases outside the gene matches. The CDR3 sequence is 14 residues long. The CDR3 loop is CASSAGGATDTQYF. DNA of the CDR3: TGTGCCAGCAGTGCCGGGGGGGCCACAGATACGCAGTATTTT.

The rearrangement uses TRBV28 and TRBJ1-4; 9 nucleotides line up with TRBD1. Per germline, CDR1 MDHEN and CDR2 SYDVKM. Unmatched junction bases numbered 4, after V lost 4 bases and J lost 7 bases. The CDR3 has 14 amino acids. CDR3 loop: CASSYRGHIEKLFF. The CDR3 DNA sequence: TGTGCCAGCAGTTACAGGGGGCATATTGAAAAACTGTTTTTT.

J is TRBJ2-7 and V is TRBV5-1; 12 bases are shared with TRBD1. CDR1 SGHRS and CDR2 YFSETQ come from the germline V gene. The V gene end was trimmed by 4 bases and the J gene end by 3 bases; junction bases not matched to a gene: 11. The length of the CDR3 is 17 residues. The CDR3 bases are TGCGCCAGCAGCCCGGGACAGGGGGCCCAAAAACTCTACGAGCAGTACTTC. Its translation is CASSPGQGAQKLYEQYF.

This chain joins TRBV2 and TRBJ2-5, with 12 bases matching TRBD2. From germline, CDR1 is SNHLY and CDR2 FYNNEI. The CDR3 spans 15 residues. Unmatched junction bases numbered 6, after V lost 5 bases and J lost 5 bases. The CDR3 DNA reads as TGTGCCAGCAGTTACTCTAGCGGGGGGGCGGAGACCCAGTACTTC. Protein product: CASSYSSGGAETQYF.

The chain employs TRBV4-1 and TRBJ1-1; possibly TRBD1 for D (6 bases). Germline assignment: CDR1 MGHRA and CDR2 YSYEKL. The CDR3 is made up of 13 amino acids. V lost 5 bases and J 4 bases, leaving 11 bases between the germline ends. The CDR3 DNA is TGCGCCAGCAGCTACAGGGTAGGCACTGAAGCTTTCTTT. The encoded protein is CASSYRVGTEAFF.

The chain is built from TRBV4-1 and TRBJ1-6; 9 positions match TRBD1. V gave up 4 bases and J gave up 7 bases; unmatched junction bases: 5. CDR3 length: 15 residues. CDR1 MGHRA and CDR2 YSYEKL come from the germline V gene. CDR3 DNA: TGCGCCAGCAGCCTATGGACAGGGGTAAATTCACCCCTCCACTTT. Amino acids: CASSLWTGVNSPLHF.